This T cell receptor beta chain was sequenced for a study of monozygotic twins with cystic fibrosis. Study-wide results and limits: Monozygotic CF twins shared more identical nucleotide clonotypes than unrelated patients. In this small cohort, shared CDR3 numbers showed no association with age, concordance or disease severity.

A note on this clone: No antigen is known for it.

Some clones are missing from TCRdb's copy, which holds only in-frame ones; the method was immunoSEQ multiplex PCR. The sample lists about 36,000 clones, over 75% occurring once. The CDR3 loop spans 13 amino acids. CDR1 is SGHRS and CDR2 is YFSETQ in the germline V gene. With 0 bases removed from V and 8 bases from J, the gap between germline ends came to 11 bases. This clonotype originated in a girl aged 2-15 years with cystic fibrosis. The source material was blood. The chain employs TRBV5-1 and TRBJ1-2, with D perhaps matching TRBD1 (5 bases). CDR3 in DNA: TGCGCCAGCAGCTTGGTGGAGACAGTCGGCTACACCTTC. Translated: CASSLVETVGYTF.